This note documents a single T cell receptor beta chain sequence. Compared with germline, one end of the junction differs, possibly owing to a read error. Alongside a J-beta primer mix, a sample-barcoded 5' primer served in a second PCR lasting roughly 7 to 12 cycles. TCRdb processed the 5' RACE reads anew with MiXCR; each CDR3 protein has one entry. The sample includes some 1,500,000 distinct CDR3 sequences, roughly 43% of them seen just once. PBMCs, at least 6 million per sample, were isolated. This sample is drawn from a study of blood T cells in healthy people across ages. Germline loops: CDR1 LNHNV, CDR2 YYDKDF (reference sequence). The CDR3 totals 16 residues.

Sequences were obtained from blood. The receptor was derived from a woman under 30 in good health. The V gene is TRBV15, the J gene TRBJ2-1, with 9 bases lining up with TRBD2. The CDR3 nucleotides read TGTGCCACCAGCAGCCTCAGCGGGGGGATCTACAATGGGCAGTTCTTC. It yields the protein CATSSLSGGIYNGQFF.